One and the same sample provided the 9 T cell receptor beta chains below, sequenced in a study of blood T cell repertoires in COVID-19. Using immunoSEQ multiplex PCR, the repertoire was profiled, and TCRdb retains in-frame clones only, with some absent. This sample yields a few hundred thousand clones, of which 81% are seen a single time; more than 1% belongs to the top ten. The specimen sequenced was peripheral blood. All receptors come from a human donor with acute or convalescent COVID-19. The donor label of this sample is uncertain.

V gene TRBV4-1 combines with J gene TRBJ1-1; D might be TRBD1 (5 bases). V was trimmed by 4 bases and J by 7 bases, leaving 16 bases between them. Germline lookup yields CDR1 MGHRA and CDR2 YSYEKL. This CDR3 region has 14 residues. CDR3 protein: CASSLRAEGIEAFF. CDR3 coding DNA: TGCGCCAGCAGCCTCAGGGCGGAGGGTATTGAAGCTTTCTTT.

The chain joins TRBV15 to TRBJ1-1; D remains unclear. Trimming cost V 5 bases and J 3 bases, with 10 bases left between them. Looked up from germline, CDR1 is LNHNV and CDR2 is YYDKDF (reference sequence). This CDR3 region has 13 residues. This CDR3 reads CATSWALDTEAFF. CDR3 DNA sequence: TGTGCCACCAGCTGGGCGCTGGACACTGAAGCTTTCTTT.

This clone showed up just once. In DNA form, the CDR3 reads TGTGCCAGCAGCGTCGGAGGGGTCATCACTGACTATGGCTACACCTTC. It is translated as CASSVGGVITDYGYTF. The chain has TRBV7-2 and TRBJ1-2, with D maybe TRBD1 (5 bases). This CDR3 is built from 16 residues. The germline gives CDR1 SGHTA, CDR2 FQGNSA. Trimming removed 5 bases at V and 3 bases at J, with 19 bases between.

This clone came up a few times. J is TRBJ2-1 and V is TRBV7-2, with TRBD1 matching over 7 bases. The CDR3 runs to 15 residues. The junction had 12 bases not matched to a gene; V was cut back by 5 bases and J by 8 bases. Germline V gives CDR1 SGHTA, CDR2 FQGNSA. CDR3 nucleotides: TGTGCCAGCAGCCTCACCGGGACAGTTGGGGATGAGCAGTTCTTC. Its translation is CASSLTGTVGDEQFF.

This chain joins TRBV13 and TRBJ1-1; a possible D gene is TRBD1 (5 bases). V was shortened by 1 base and J by 6 bases, with 15 bases between the two germline ends. Looked up from germline, CDR1 is PRHDT and CDR2 is FYEKMQ (reference sequence). This CDR3 has 15 amino acids. The CDR3 region is CASSLVGRVGAEAFF. In DNA form, the CDR3 reads TGTGCCAGCAGCTTAGTAGGCAGGGTGGGCGCTGAAGCTTTCTTT.

This chain links TRBV19 with TRBJ2-5; D possibly corresponds to TRBD1 (5 bases). CDR1 and CDR2 (germline): LNHDA, SQIVND (reference sequence). The germline V and J ends were trimmed by 4 bases and 0 bases, with 6 bases remaining between them. This CDR3 has 13 residues. The CDR3 bases are TGTGCCAGTAGTAGACAGTACCAAGAGACCCAGTACTTC. It specifies CASSRQYQETQYF.

In regard to this clone: A junction end diverges from the germline sequence, so it may reflect a read error. V is TRBV20-1 and J is TRBJ2-5; 7 positions agree with TRBD2. Germline V lookup: CDR1 DFQATT, CDR2 SNEGSKA (reference sequence). This CDR3 comprises 11 residues. CDR3 nucleotide sequence: TGCAGTGCTAGAGGGGGGGGAGCTGTAAACTTC. Translating it yields CSARGGGAVNF.

The chain couples TRBV5-6 to TRBJ1-2; D is perhaps TRBD1 (6 bases). Germline-derived CDR1 and CDR2 are SGHDT and YYEEEE. This CDR3 has 17 residues. The V and J ends lost 4 bases and 4 bases respectively, with 23 bases between them. CDR3 sequence: CASSPPVGTGRVYGYTF. In DNA, the CDR3 is TGTGCCAGCAGCCCCCCGGTGGGAACAGGGAGGGTCTATGGCTACACCTTC. Together with reference TRBV5-6 and TRBJ1-2, the CDR3 gives the full variable domain: DAGVTQSPTHLIKTRGQQVTLRCSPKSGHDTVSWYQQALGQGPQFIFQYYEEEERQRGNFPDRFSGHQFPNYSSELNVNALLLGDSALYLCASSPPVGTGRVYGYTFGSGTRLTVV.

This sequence joins TRBV15 and TRBJ2-7; tentative D call: TRBD2 (5 bases). The V and J ends lost 3 bases and 3 bases respectively, with 12 bases between them. This CDR3 spans 14 amino acids. The germline gives CDR1 LNHNV, CDR2 YYDKDF (reference sequence). CDR3 sequence: CATSSPSLGYEQYF. For the CDR3, the DNA is TGTGCCACCAGCAGCCCCTCACTAGGCTACGAGCAGTACTTC.